This TCR beta chain stems from a study of cytomegalovirus exposure and HLA in healthy donors. Study-level points and caveats: Earlier analysis found most TCR beta V segments productive about 90% or about 30% of the time.

The PCR ran on 60 Vbeta and 13 Jbeta primers. Generated by immunoSEQ multiplex PCR, the TCRdb table keeps only in-frame clones and is missing some. The table has about 150,000 clones, 70% to 85% seen once; the top ten hold 1.4% to 1.5%. The study sampled nominally healthy donors, though unrecorded immune exposures were likely. Points on this clone: The target antigen is unknown.

V trimming: 6 bases; J trimming: 5 bases; junction bases outside the gene matches: 2. Germline CDR1 is MDHEN and CDR2 is SYDVKM. There are 13 residues in the CDR3. The origin of this receptor is a woman in her 30s in good health and CMV-seropositive. Sequenced material: PBMCs. This sequence joins TRBV28 and TRBJ2-7, with 12 bases that match TRBD2. CDR3 DNA sequence: TGTGCCAGCAGGGGGACTAGCGGGCACGAGCAGTACTTC. Protein product: CASRGTSGHEQYF.